Each of the 24 T cell receptor beta chains below was sequenced from the same sample in a study of CD8 T cells in ankylosing spondylitis. From the 5' RACE reads, TCRdb called clonotypes with MiXCR, one entry per CDR3 protein. This sample has more than 150,000 distinct CDR3 sequences; 15% to 20% occur once, and the top ten carry around 4%. Sample: blood, either unsorted or a sorted T cell fraction (not recorded which). The receptors derive from a male donor between 5 and 35 years old with ankylosing spondylitis or in good health (not recorded which).

This rearrangement joins TRBV20-1 to TRBJ1-2; 9 bases are shared with TRBD1. Germline V CDR1 and CDR2: DFQATT, SNEGSKA (reference sequence). CDR3 length: 15 amino acids. Trimming removed 0 bases from V and 3 bases from J; junction bases left unmatched: 5. The CDR3 loop is CSARERTGDYYGYTF. CDR3 nucleotide sequence: TGCAGTGCTAGAGAAAGGACAGGGGACTACTATGGCTACACCTTC.

This clonotype has a count of ten or more. One end of the junction is discordant with germline, which a read error may explain. The gene calls are TRBV27 and TRBJ1-2; D unclear. Germline V lookup: CDR1 MNHEY, CDR2 SMNVEV (reference sequence). The CDR3 runs 15 residues. CDR3 DNA sequence: TGTGCCAGCAGATTATCCCGGGTGGCCTACGGCGGCTACACCTTC. Its translation is CASRLSRVAYGGYTF.

This clonotype was recorded only once. The chain carries TRBV4-2 and TRBJ2-1; TRBD2 aligns across 7 bases. V trimming: 3 bases; J trimming: 9 bases; junction bases outside the gene matches: 23. CDR3 length: 19 amino acids. The germline V gene has CDR1 LGHNA and CDR2 YNFKEQ. The CDR3 spells CASSHSGSGGRPARVEQFF. The CDR3 DNA is TGTGCCAGCAGCCATTCCGGGTCGGGCGGGAGACCCGCCCGTGTTGAGCAGTTCTTC.

This clonotype was picked up one time. V gene TRBV29-1 combines with J gene TRBJ2-7; no clear D. V was trimmed by 3 bases and J by 3 bases, leaving 6 bases between them. The CDR3 is made up of 11 amino acids. CDR1 is SQVTM and CDR2 is ANQGSEA in the germline V gene. The CDR3 sequence is CSVDDGYEQYF. The CDR3 DNA reads as TGCAGCGTTGATGATGGCTACGAGCAGTACTTC.

The V call is TRBV7-2, the J call TRBJ2-1, with D unclear. Trimming took 3 bases from V and 0 from J, leaving 9 bases between them. Germline values: CDR1 SGHTA, CDR2 FQGNSA. This CDR3 is built from 15 residues. The CDR3 loop reads CASSFRTDSYNEQFF. CDR3 in DNA: TGTGCCAGCAGCTTCCGGACCGACTCCTACAATGAGCAGTTCTTC.

This clonotype appeared many times. The junction departs from the called germline gene at one end, perhaps through a read error. The J gene is TRBJ2-1, the V gene TRBV6-1, with TRBD2 matching 10 bases. Germline V gives CDR1 MNHNS, CDR2 SASEGT. This CDR3 is 12 amino acids long. This CDR3 reads CASSEQGTSVIF. DNA for the CDR3: TGTGCCAGCAGTGAACAAGGGACTAGCGTAATCTTC.

This clonotype was seen many times. The rearrangement uses TRBV5-1 and TRBJ2-1, with 11 bases matching TRBD2. The germline V gene has CDR1 SGHRS and CDR2 YFSETQ. This CDR3 has 15 residues. Trimming at V came to 4 bases and at J to 8 bases, leaving 8 bases not matched to a gene. In nucleotides, the CDR3 is TGCGCCAGCAGCATCACTAGCGGGAGTGGCGATGAGCAGTTCTTC. It specifies CASSITSGSGDEQFF.

This chain connects TRBV12-3 or TRBV12-4 to TRBJ2-2, with D unclear. This CDR3 comprises 16 residues. Deletions cut 3 bases from V and 4 bases from J, with 15 bases between. The DNA for the CDR3 is TGTGCCAGCAGTTTCCCCCCCCGTCAAGGCACCGGGGAGCTGTTTTTT. Its protein is CASSFPPRQGTGELFF.

This clonotype has a count of ten or more. The chain's CDR3 is CSARAVSGTPRNEQFF. Here the CDR3 DNA reads TGCAGTGCTAGAGCAGTGTCCGGGACGCCAAGGAATGAGCAGTTCTTC. The rearrangement links TRBV20-1 to TRBJ2-1; D may match TRBD1 or TRBD2 (5 bases each). This CDR3 is 16 amino acids long. Germline loops: CDR1 DFQATT, CDR2 SNEGSKA (reference sequence). V was pared by 1 base and J by 7 bases, with 20 bases between.

This clonotype was seen many times. Since no conserved phenylalanine or tryptophan closes the CDR3, a read error is the likely cause. This chain uses TRBV6-1 with TRBJ1-6; D ambiguous. Germline lookup yields CDR1 MNHNS and CDR2 SASEGT. The CDR3 totals 13 residues. V shed 6 bases and J shed 3 bases, with 6 bases lying between them. The CDR3 sequence is CASRDDYNSPLHY. Written as DNA, the CDR3 is TGTGCCAGCAGGGACGACTATAATTCACCCCTCCACTAT.

V and J are TRBV27 and TRBJ2-7; 8 bases fit TRBD2. The ends lost 3 bases at V and 6 bases at J; junction bases unmatched: 7. CDR1 is MNHEY and CDR2 is SMNVEV in the germline V gene (reference sequence). This CDR3 contains 14 residues. The DNA of the CDR3 is TGTGCCAGCAGTTTGGATGGACTAGCAACCGAGCAGTACGTC. This encodes CASSLDGLATEQYV.

This clonotype has at least ten counts. V usage is TRBV12-3 or TRBV12-4 and J usage is TRBJ2-1, with TRBD2 matching over 9 bases. CDR3 length: 17 residues. Trimming at V came to 4 bases and at J to 4 bases, leaving 11 bases not matched to a gene. The CDR3 DNA sequence: TGTGCCAGCAGTTCGGGCGGGGTAGCGGGAGTTTACAATGAGCAGTTCTTC. Its protein product is CASSSGGVAGVYNEQFF.

There are many counts of this clonotype. V gene TRBV28 combines with J gene TRBJ2-1, with 9 bases lining up with TRBD1. Losses at the gene ends were 6 bases for V and 1 base for J; bases not matched to a gene: 7. CDR3 length equals 16 residues. CDR1 and CDR2 from the germline V gene are MDHEN and SYDVKM. The DNA for the CDR3 is TGTGCCAGCAGAGTAGCCGGGACAGGGTCCTACAATGAGCAGTTCTTC. This sequence encodes CASRVAGTGSYNEQFF.

This clonotype showed up many times. The gene calls are TRBV19 and TRBJ2-2; D not certain. The CDR3 sequence is 14 residues long. Germline CDR1 is LNHDA and CDR2 is SQIVND (reference sequence). V lost 5 bases, J lost 2 bases, and 9 bases lay in between. CDR3 sequence reads: CASSVSSNTGELFF. CDR3 bases: TGTGCCAGTAGTGTTTCCTCTAACACCGGGGAGCTGTTTTTT.

This clonotype has just a few counts. The chain uses TRBV12-5 and TRBJ1-1, with D perhaps TRBD1 (6 bases). From germline, CDR1 is LGHNT and CDR2 FRNRAP. V was trimmed by 4 bases and J by 6 bases, leaving 12 bases between them. CDR3 length equals 13 residues. The CDR3 coding sequence is TGTGCTAGTGGTTCGCAGGGGTGGGCTGAAGCTTTCTTT. Translating gives CASGSQGWAEAFF. The whole variable domain, filled in from reference TRBV12-5 and TRBJ1-1, reads DARVTQTPRHKVTEMGQEVTMRCQPILGHNTVFWYRQTMMQGLELLAYFRNRAPLDDSGMPKDRFSAEMPDATLATLKIQPSEPRDSAVYFCASGSQGWAEAFFGQGTRLTVV.

This clonotype was detected ten times or more. This chain links TRBV6-4 with TRBJ2-6, with unresolved D. Trimming shortened V by 4 bases and J by 1 base, and 8 bases separated the two germline ends. The CDR3 is 15 amino acids. Germline CDR1 MRHNA, CDR2 SNTAGT. The CDR3 nucleotides read TGTGCCAGCAGTGCCTCAGCGTCTGGGGCCAACGTCCTGACTTTC. Its translation: CASSASASGANVLTF.

This clonotype was found many times. This chain uses TRBV12-3 or TRBV12-4 with TRBJ2-2, with a weak D call TRBD1 (6 bases). Deletions cut 6 bases from V and 0 bases from J, with 14 bases between. This CDR3 is 16 amino acids long. The CDR3 spells CASSLLRGANTGELFF. The CDR3 nucleotides read TGTGCCAGCAGCTTACTCAGGGGCGCGAACACCGGGGAGCTGTTTTTT.

There are a few counts of this clonotype. The chain has TRBV29-1 and TRBJ1-1; D remains unclear. CDR1 and CDR2 (germline): SQVTM, ANQGSEA. This CDR3 region has 12 residues. Between the trimmed V and J ends, which lost 5 bases and 1 base, there was a span of 8 bases. As DNA, the CDR3 is TGCAGCGTTTCACCTCGGAACACTGAAGCTTTCTTT. It yields the protein CSVSPRNTEAFF.

This clonotype has just a few counts. A clone one base away is much larger, so this may be a read error. V gene TRBV25-1 combines with J gene TRBJ2-2; D is unresolved. Germline V gene lookup returns CDR1 MGHDK and CDR2 SYGVNS. CDR3 length: 14 residues. Trimming removed 2 bases from V and 1 base from J, with 5 bases in between. The CDR3 region has the DNA TGTGCCAGCAGTGAACGGATGAACACCGGGGAGCTGTTTTTT. Translating it yields CASSERMNTGELFF.

This chain links TRBV20-1 with TRBJ2-1; 11 positions agree with TRBD2. This CDR3 region has 16 residues. Germline V gene data show CDR1 as DFQATT and CDR2 as SNEGSKA (reference sequence). V trimming: 2 bases; J trimming: 1 base; junction bases outside the gene matches: 4. The CDR3 DNA is TGCAGTGCTAGACTAGCGGGAGGAACGTCCTACAATGAGCAGTTCTTC. Translation: CSARLAGGTSYNEQFF.

The table lists this clonotype with many counts. The gene calls are TRBV7-2 and TRBJ2-7, with D possibly being TRBD1 (6 bases). The V end was cut by 6 bases, the J end by 2 bases, with 17 bases between. CDR3 length: 15 amino acids. CDR1 and CDR2 (germline): SGHTA, FQGNSA. The DNA of the CDR3 is TGTGCCAGCAGGGGTCGCTCCAGGGGCCCCTACGAGCAGTACTTC. Its translation is CASRGRSRGPYEQYF.

The table lists this clonotype with many counts. V and J are TRBV5-1 and TRBJ2-5; the D is unclear. The CDR3 totals 16 residues. Germline lookup yields CDR1 SGHRS and CDR2 YFSETQ. The V end lost 0 bases, the J end lost 1 base, and 13 bases lay between the germline ends. The CDR3 DNA follows: TGCGCCAGCAGCTTGGCCTTCGGTGGCGGCCAAGAGACCCAGTACTTC. It yields the protein CASSLAFGGGQETQYF.

In its sample, this clonotype was seen many times. The rearrangement links TRBV12-3 or TRBV12-4 to TRBJ2-5; unclear D gene. V was shortened by 6 bases and J by 2 bases, with 16 bases between the two germline ends. This CDR3 is 15 amino acids long. CDR3 in DNA: TGTGCCAGCAGGGGTCTAGGACCTCGACAAGAGACCCAGTACTTC. It encodes CASRGLGPRQETQYF.

The chain combines TRBV29-1 with TRBJ2-1, with D perhaps given as TRBD1 or TRBD2 (5 bases each). Per germline, CDR1 SQVTM and CDR2 ANQGSEA. This CDR3 has 13 residues. V was pared by 3 bases and J by 9 bases, with 15 bases between. The CDR3 loop is CSVDQKGTGEQFF. CDR3 DNA: TGCAGCGTTGATCAGAAAGGGACGGGTGAGCAGTTCTTC.